What follows describes a single T cell receptor beta chain. Assay: immunoSEQ multiplex PCR; the TCRdb copy retains only in-frame clones and omits some. The data show approximately 300,000 clones, around 92% seen once. CDR1 is LNHDA, CDR2 SQIVND, per germline (reference sequence). The CDR3 is 13 residues long. The V end lost 10 bases, the J end lost 2 bases, and 14 bases lay between the germline ends. This entry belongs to a study of blood T cell repertoires in COVID-19. Study overall: The United States, Italy and Spain were the sources of the acute and convalescent COVID-19 samples. From T cells, B-cell-depleted T cells, or PBMCs came the material, which was cDNA or gDNA.

This receptor was identified in a young man who had recovered from COVID-19. The rearrangement uses TRBV19 and TRBJ1-1; the D gene is possibly TRBD1 (6 bases). Specimen: peripheral blood. In DNA form, the CDR3 reads TGTGCCACCCTTTCAGGGGAAAACACTGAAGCTTTCTTT. Its translation: CATLSGENTEAFF.